Only one count was recorded for the clone carrying this TCR beta chain. Its antigen remains unknown. The data are from a study of somatic mutations in cytotoxic T cells in rheumatoid arthritis. In the study overall: An approximately 30 ml EDTA sample of patient blood was drawn right after diagnosis, before any treatment.

Germline CDR1 and CDR2: SGHNT and YYREEE (reference sequence). V was clipped by 5 bases and J by 5 bases; unmatched bases: 8. The CDR3 consists of 15 residues. Authors' analysis steps: There were rare matches between patient CD8+ clones larger than 1% and published virus-specific TCRB sequences. The protocol was immunoSEQ multiplex PCR, while the TCRdb copy is restricted to in-frame clones and leaves out a portion. The DNA gave D and trimming, while V, J and clone size come from that table. The table records about 10,000 clones, 75% to 95% of them present only once. Study outcomes and limitations: A significant difference in CD8+ T-cell clonality was not found between rheumatoid arthritis patients and age-matched healthy controls. The study found CD8+ clonality increased with age in rheumatoid arthritis patients, not healthy controls.

The chain joins TRBV5-4 to TRBJ2-3; TRBD1 agrees at 10 bases. Sample: CD8+ T cells sorted from blood. The receptor comes from a woman aged 18-35 years with rheumatoid arthritis. The CDR3 region has the DNA TGTGCCAGCAGGGACCGGGACAGGGGAGGAGATACGCAGTATTTT. Encoded protein: CASRDRDRGGDTQYF.